This T cell receptor (beta chain) was identified during a study of PD-1 blockade in classical Hodgkin lymphoma. Study information: Patients were given intravenous nivolumab, 3 mg/kg, every 2 weeks.

Data came from immunoSEQ multiplex PCR; TCRdb stores just in-frame clones and leaves some out. The table lists roughly 21,000 clones, more than 70% of them singletons. Findings and caveats of the study: At baseline, newly diagnosed patients reportedly showed less TCR diversity than healthy donors.

V lost 3 bases, J lost 6 bases, and 12 bases lay in between. The CDR3 length is 14 residues. Germline V gives CDR1 LNHDA, CDR2 SQIVND (reference sequence). This clone is classed as medium-sized. Its cognate antigen is unknown. The time point: cycle 4 day 1 (C4D1), after more than 5 weeks of nivolumab. No patient escaped relapse after autologous stem cell transplantation, and brentuximab vedotin exposure varied. The sequencing used peripheral blood mononuclear cells (PBMCs), collected before the fourth cycle of nivolumab. The sequence derives from a human donor with classical Hodgkin lymphoma. This sequence joins TRBV19 and TRBJ2-1, with D possibly matching TRBD2 (6 bases). CDR3 sequence: CASSIGGFGNEQFF. The CDR3 DNA reads TGTGCCAGTAGTATTGGGGGGTTCGGCAATGAGCAGTTCTTC.